The table lists the clone carrying this TCR beta chain with a count of one. Its cognate antigen is unknown. CDR3 length equals 13 residues. Trimming shortened V by 3 bases and J by 0 bases, and 5 bases separated the two germline ends. Germline CDR1 is MDHEN and CDR2 is SYDVKM. The entry originates in a study of T cell responses to AZD1222 COVID-19 vaccine. Study-wide context: Second-dose recipients at about 4 or about 12 weeks were treated as one pooled group.

Overall study findings and caveats: Clonal diversity may have been underestimated, and the donors were mostly white British, with more females than males. Spike-specific TCR breadth and depth grew following two AZD1222 doses.

TCRdb's copy holds only in-frame clones and misses some; the assay was immunoSEQ multiplex PCR. The top ten hold under 3% of the sample, which has 110,000 or so clones, roughly 90% seen once. This chain connects TRBV28 to TRBJ1-1; D not resolved. This TCR was sampled from an adult in good health. Material: peripheral blood, obtained on day 0 of AZD1222 vaccination. The CDR3 bases are TGTGCCAGCAGTTTCAACATGAACACTGAAGCTTTCTTT. Residues: CASSFNMNTEAFF.